Listed below are T cell receptor beta chains from one sample, sequenced in a study of patients and donors after allogeneic stem cell transplantation. TCRdb redid the calling of the RT-PCR reads with MiXCR, one entry per CDR3 protein. The sample has over 130,000 distinct CDR3 sequences; about two fifths are singletons. Sequenced: blood, either unsorted or a sorted T cell fraction (not recorded which). These receptors originate from a human donor who was either an allogeneic HSCT recipient or a stem cell or donor lymphocyte infusion donor (not recorded which). It is not recorded whose cells these are; they may come from a transplant donor. The CDR3 runs from the conserved cysteine through the conserved F or W. A D gene is named only where the DNA matches it firmly. For some rows the clone size is stated as once, few or many, or as a class when expanded; others skip it.

few,TRBV10-3,-,TRBJ1-5,TGTGCCATTTCAGGGAACACCAGCAATCAGCCCCAGCATTTT,CAISGNTSNQPQHF
-,TRBV6-5,-,TRBJ2-2,TGTGCCAGCAGTTATGAGAGGCCCTCTACTAGTCAGCTGTTTTTT,CASSYERPSTSQLFF
few,TRBV12-3/TRBV12-4,-,TRBJ1-1,TGTGCCAGCAGTCCCGAAGGAGGGGGATACACTGAAGCTTTCTTT,CASSPEGGGYTEAFF
few,TRBV6-5,-,TRBJ2-1,TGTGCCAGCAGTTATTTCGGCGGGGTACCCTACAATGAGCAGTTCTTC,CASSYFGGVPYNEQFF
-,TRBV4-2,TRBD1,TRBJ1-3,TGTGCCAGCAGCCAAACCCGACAGGGGGTCTCTGGAAACACCATATATTTT,CASSQTRQGVSGNTIYF
-,TRBV9,-,TRBJ2-3,TGTGCCAGCAGCGTAGCGGGGCCTAGCACAGATACGCAGTATTTT,CASSVAGPSTDTQYF
many,TRBV20-1,-,TRBJ1-2,TGCAGTGCTAGAATATCAGGGTTGGACTATGGCTACACCTTC,CSARISGLDYGYTF
few,TRBV9,-,TRBJ2-1,TGTGCCAGCAGCGTCGATGGTGGGCGCCCTGAGCAGTTCTTC,CASSVDGGRPEQFF
-,TRBV6-1,-,TRBJ1-2,TGTGCCAGCAGTGAATTCCGGTCCTTCACCTTC,CASSEFRSFTF
few,TRBV6-5,-,TRBJ1-2,TGTGCCAGCAGTTTAGGTGTTTGGTATGGCTACACCTTC,CASSLGVWYGYTF
-,TRBV10-3,-,TRBJ1-6,TGTGCCATCAGTACGTTCAGGGTCGGTTCACCCCTCCACTTT,CAISTFRVGSPLHF
-,TRBV28,-,TRBJ1-4,TGTGCCAGCAGTGGTGAAAAACTGTTTTTT,CASSGEKLFF
-,TRBV10-3,TRBD1,TRBJ1-5,TGTGCCATCAGTGACCCTCTCGGGACAGGCAATCAGCCCCAGCATTTT,CAISDPLGTGNQPQHF